This TCR beta chain was profiled in a study of regulatory T cells in long-lasting Graves disease. Study-wide findings and caveats: In persistent patients, shared public clonotypes (under 3,000) outnumbered those in new patients (about 890). Possibly, too few samples lowered accuracy. No thyroid tissue was studied; the work used peripheral blood only. Persistent disease showed a preference for TRBV28, TRBJ1-2 and TRBJ2-5.

Arm-PCR of CDR3 regions with iRepertoire HTBI primers generated TCR beta libraries. TCRdb independently ran MiXCR on the multiplex PCR reads; one entry per CDR3 protein. The sample yields some 370,000 distinct CDR3 sequences, roughly 25% seen once. The germline V gene has CDR1 MNHNY and CDR2 SVGAGI (reference sequence). The CDR3 runs 19 residues. Trimming took off 0 bases at V and 2 bases at J, with 23 bases between the two ends. This clonotype has at least ten counts. Its specificity is unknown. Described time point: persistent/refractory GD, antithyroid drugs over 5 years with positive TRAb. Making the TCR library involved RNA that had been extracted from PBMCs.

The chain is built from TRBV6-6 and TRBJ2-7; D not resolved. Sequencing was performed on peripheral blood mononuclear cells (PBMCs), taken when the disease was refractory, from a patient treated with antithyroid drugs. This receptor was obtained from a woman between 35 and 50 years old with Graves disease. The CDR3 loop reads CASSYSIWSYPERPYEQYF. The CDR3 DNA reads as TGTGCCAGCAGTTACTCGATTTGGTCCTACCCTGAACGTCCCTACGAGCAGTACTTC.